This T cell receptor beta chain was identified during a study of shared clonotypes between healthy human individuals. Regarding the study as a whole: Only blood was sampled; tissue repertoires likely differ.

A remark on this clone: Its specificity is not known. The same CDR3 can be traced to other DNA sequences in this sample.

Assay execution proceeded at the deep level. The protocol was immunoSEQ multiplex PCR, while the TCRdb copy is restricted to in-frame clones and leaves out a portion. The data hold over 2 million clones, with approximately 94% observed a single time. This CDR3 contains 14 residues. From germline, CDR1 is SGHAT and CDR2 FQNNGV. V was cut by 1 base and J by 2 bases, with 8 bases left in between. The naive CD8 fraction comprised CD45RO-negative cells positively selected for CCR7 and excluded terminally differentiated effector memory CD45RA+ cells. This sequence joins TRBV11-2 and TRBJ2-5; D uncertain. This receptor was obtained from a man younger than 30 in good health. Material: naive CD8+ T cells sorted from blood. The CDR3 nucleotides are TGTGCCAGCAGCTTAGTCCGAGCACAAGAGACCCAGTACTTC. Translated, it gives CASSLVRAQETQYF.